One and the same sample provided the 9 T cell receptor beta chains below, sequenced in a study of blood T cell repertoires in COVID-19. Using immunoSEQ multiplex PCR, the repertoire was profiled, and TCRdb retains in-frame clones only, with some absent. The sample records about 230,000 clones, 86% being singletons. Material: PBMCs or T cells enriched from blood (not recorded which). The receptors derive from a woman between 45 and 60 years old in a cohort exposed to, infected with or recovered from COVID-19 (not recorded which).

The chain couples TRBV5-1 to TRBJ2-3; 9 bases line up with TRBD2. The CDR3 spans 16 residues. V shed 0 bases, J shed 2 bases, and the junction held 4 bases outside the gene matches. Per the germline V gene, CDR1 is SGHRS and CDR2 is YFSETQ. CDR3 sequence reads: CASSLGIAGVTDTQYF. Here the CDR3 DNA reads TGCGCCAGCAGCTTGGGTATAGCGGGGGTCACAGATACGCAGTATTTT.

V usage is TRBV7-9 and J usage is TRBJ1-5; 7 bases map to TRBD1. This CDR3 is 14 amino acids long. Per germline, CDR1 SEHNR and CDR2 FQNEAQ (reference sequence). J gave up 6 bases and V 1 base, and 3 bases lay outside the gene matches. The CDR3 region is CASSLGQGSQPQHF. The CDR3 DNA reads TGTGCCAGCAGCTTAGGACAGGGCAGTCAGCCCCAGCATTTT.

The J gene is TRBJ2-5, the V gene TRBV24-1; tentatively, D is TRBD1 (8 bases). CDR3 length: 15 residues. Germline CDR1 KGHDR, CDR2 SFDVKD. V lost 4 bases and J 6 bases, leaving 17 bases between the germline ends. CDR3 coding DNA: TGTGCCACCAGTGACGCGACAGGGGAGGGAAAGACCCAGTACTTC. It encodes CATSDATGEGKTQYF.

This clone has a single count. This sequence joins TRBV5-1 and TRBJ2-3; 9 bases map to TRBD1. The CDR3 length is 16 residues. The V segment lost 0 bases and the J segment 0 bases; nucleotides outside the gene matches: 2. Germline assignment: CDR1 SGHRS and CDR2 YFSETQ. In nucleotides, the CDR3 is TGCGCCAGCAGCTTGGGGGGGACAGGGAGCACAGATACGCAGTATTTT. It encodes CASSLGGTGSTDTQYF.

In the case of this clone: A read error may produce the germline difference seen at one junction end. The V and J genes are TRBV6-5 and TRBJ2-2, with a tentative D call TRBD2 (6 bases). Germline CDR1 is MNHEY and CDR2 is SVGAGI. There are 15 residues in the CDR3. The CDR3 nucleotides are TGTGCCGGCAGCCGGTGGAGGGAGAACACCGGGGAGCTGTTTTTT. Encoded protein: CAGSRWRENTGELFF.

This chain connects TRBV27 to TRBJ2-2; possible D gene TRBD1, 5 bases. Looked up from germline, CDR1 is MNHEY and CDR2 is SMNVEV (reference sequence). Trimming pared 8 bases from V and 5 bases from J, leaving 24 bases between. The CDR3 totals 17 residues. The CDR3 loop is CASPLNGLQGRTGELFF. Written as DNA, the CDR3 is TGTGCCAGCCCTCTAAACGGGCTCCAGGGTAGGACCGGGGAGCTGTTTTTT.

The chain couples TRBV9 to TRBJ2-1; TRBD2 matches 8 bases. CDR1 and CDR2 from the germline V gene are SGDLS and YYNGEE. V lost 5 bases to trimming and J lost 4 bases; unmatched junction nucleotides: 8. The CDR3 is made up of 15 amino acids. CDR3 residues: CASSPGGGMYNEQFF. The CDR3 nucleotides read TGTGCCAGCAGTCCCGGGGGGGGGATGTACAATGAGCAGTTCTTC.

This chain links TRBV7-8 with TRBJ1-1, with a tentative D call TRBD1 (5 bases). V shed 1 base and J shed 5 bases, with 11 bases lying between them. The germline gives CDR1 SGHVS, CDR2 FQNEAQ. The CDR3 is 14 residues long. CDR3 sequence reads: CASSLVVQATEAFF. As DNA, the CDR3 is TGTGCCAGCAGCTTAGTCGTACAGGCGACTGAAGCTTTCTTT.

CDR3 loop: CASSVAGVLEETQYF. CDR3 nucleotides: TGTGCCAGCAGCGTAGCCGGGGTGCTGGAAGAGACCCAGTACTTC. This chain connects TRBV9 to TRBJ2-5; the D gene is possibly TRBD2 (5 bases). This CDR3 is 15 amino acids long. The V and J ends lost 0 bases and 3 bases respectively, with 12 bases between them. Per germline, CDR1 SGDLS and CDR2 YYNGEE.